This is a list of T cell receptor beta chains from one sample in a study of control samples from healthy donors and cancer patients. Assay used: immunoSEQ multiplex PCR; TCRdb lists only in-frame clones, some missing. This sample yields roughly 59,000 clones, of which 92% are seen a single time; 1.7% belongs to the top ten. Sequencing was performed on PBMCs. The source of these receptors is a man aged 35-49 years with colorectal cancer. The CDR3 runs from the conserved cysteine through the conserved F or W. A D gene is named only where the DNA matches it firmly. A row's size may be missing; if present it is once, few, many or a size class.

abundance	v_gene	j_gene	d_gene	CDR3nt	CDR3aa
once	TRBV7-6	TRBJ1-1	-	TGTGCCAGCAGCTTAGATCCGGGAACGAACACTGAAGCTTTCTTT	CASSLDPGTNTEAFF
-	TRBV5-4	TRBJ2-3	TRBD2	TGTGCCAGCAGCCGATCCACTAGCGGGGGGGCAGATACGCAGTATTTT	CASSRSTSGGADTQYF
-	TRBV11-2	TRBJ1-1	TRBD1	TGTGCCAGCAGCTTATCGGTGGCAGGGGGCACTGAAGCTTTCTTT	CASSLSVAGGTEAFF
-	TRBV3-1/TRBV3-2	TRBJ2-7	TRBD1	TGTGCCAGCAGCCCTTTCTCCGGACAGGGCATTGAGCAGTACTTC	CASSPFSGQGIEQYF
-	TRBV29-1	TRBJ2-2	TRBD2	TGCAGCGTGCAGGGACTAGCGGGGGGCTCGAACACCGGGGAGCTGTTTTTT	CSVQGLAGGSNTGELFF
-	TRBV19	TRBJ1-1	TRBD1	TGTGCCAGTAAGGGGACAGGGCTAAGGGGCACTGAAGCTTTCTTT	CASKGTGLRGTEAFF
-	TRBV7-2	TRBJ1-2	-	TGTGCCAGCAGCCCGACGACAACTAACTATGGCTACACCTTC	CASSPTTTNYGYTF
-	TRBV29-1	TRBJ2-2	-	TGCAGCGTCGAAGAAAGATCTGGGAGGTGGAAGAACACCGGGGAGCTGTTTTTT	CSVEERSGRWKNTGELFF
-	TRBV3-1/TRBV3-2	TRBJ1-5	-	TGTGCCAGCAGCCAAGGAGGACGGAAAAGCAATCAGCCCCAGCATTTT	CASSQGGRKSNQPQHF
-	TRBV18	TRBJ1-3	-	TGTGCCAGCTCACATAACTTACAGATCTCTGGAAACACCATATATTTT	CASSHNLQISGNTIYF
-	TRBV18	TRBJ1-1	-	TGTGCCAGCTCACCAGGGGAGAGGACTGAAGCTTTCTTT	CASSPGERTEAFF
-	TRBV2	TRBJ2-7	TRBD1	TGTGCCAGCAGAAGGACCCCGGGACAGAGCTCCTACGAGCAGTACTTC	CASRRTPGQSSYEQYF
-	TRBV7-2	TRBJ2-5	TRBD2	TGTGCCAGCAGCTTAGTTGGCGGGGGGCGCCAAGAGACCCAGTACTTC	CASSLVGGGRQETQYF
-	TRBV2	TRBJ1-2	-	TGTGCCAGCATTGGCAGCTTCCTCGGTGGCTACACCTTC	CASIGSFLGGYTF
-	TRBV3-1/TRBV3-2	TRBJ1-2	-	TGTGCCAGCAGCCAAGATTCAAGGGGCTACACCTTC	CASSQDSRGYTF
-	TRBV29-1	TRBJ1-4	TRBD1	TGCAGCGTTGCAAGGGGGCCCGGTGAAAAACTGTTTTTT	CSVARGPGEKLFF
-	TRBV11-2	TRBJ1-1	TRBD1	TGTGCCAGCAGCCCAGGGGGCGGGGGCACTGAAGCTTTCTTT	CASSPGGGGTEAFF
once	TRBV6-5	TRBJ1-4	-	TGTGCCAGCAGTTTCGGACGGGTAGGGAAACTGTTTTTT	CASSFGRVGKLFF
-	TRBV2	TRBJ2-2	-	TGTGCCAGCGAGTTAGGTCCCGGGGAGCTGTTTTTT	CASELGPGELFF
-	TRBV5-1	TRBJ1-2	-	TGCGCCAGCAGCGCGACAGCTAACTATGGCTACACCTTC	CASSATANYGYTF
few	TRBV21-1	TRBJ1-3	-	TGTGCCAGCAGCTCCCTAGCAGAGGGTCCAAAAAGCTCTGGAAACACCATATATTTT	CASSSLAEGPKSSGNTIYF
once	TRBV5-4	TRBJ1-2	TRBD1	TGTGCCAGCAGAATGGGACAGAATTATGGCTACACCTTC	CASRMGQNYGYTF
-	TRBV5-1	TRBJ2-1	-	TGCGCCAGCAGCTTGGAGTATGAGCAGTTCTTC	CASSLEYEQFF
-	TRBV12-3/TRBV12-4	TRBJ2-5	-	TGTGCCACATGGGGTAGAGAGACCCAGTACTTC	CATWGRETQYF
-	TRBV14	TRBJ2-3	-	TGTGCCAGCAGCCAAAACTCTCCCCGCACAGATACGCAGTATTTT	CASSQNSPRTDTQYF
once	TRBV7-2	TRBJ1-1	-	TGTGCCAGCACCCACGCGGATGCTGGAAACACTGAAGCTTTCTTT	CASTHADAGNTEAFF
-	TRBV5-4	TRBJ1-3	-	TGTGCCAGCAGCTCTCCAAGCTCTGGAAACACCATATATTTT	CASSSPSSGNTIYF
-	TRBV7-9	TRBJ1-5	TRBD1	TGTGCCAGCAGCTTAGCGACTAGGACAGGGGGCAATCAGCCCCAGCATTTT	CASSLATRTGGNQPQHF
-	TRBV30	TRBJ1-1	-	TGTGCCTGGAGTAAGGGGACGAGCACTGAAGCTTTCTTT	CAWSKGTSTEAFF
once	TRBV3-1/TRBV3-2	TRBJ2-2	TRBD1	TGTGCCAGCAGCCATAAACCCGGGACAGGGAACACCGGGGAGCTGTTTTTT	CASSHKPGTGNTGELFF
-	TRBV7-3	TRBJ1-1	-	TGTGCCAGCAGCCTCACCATTCAGGCAGCCTCTTTCTTT	CASSLTIQAASFF
few	TRBV5-4	TRBJ1-5	-	TGTGCCAGCAGCTTGGGGGGTAGCAATCAGCCCCAGCATTTT	CASSLGGSNQPQHF
-	TRBV3-1/TRBV3-2	TRBJ2-2	TRBD2	TGTGCCAGCAGCCCCGTGGCTAGCGGTTGGACCGGGGAGCTGTTTTTT	CASSPVASGWTGELFF
-	TRBV9	TRBJ2-5	TRBD2	TGTGCCAGCAGCGAGGGACTAGCGGGGACCCAAGAGACCCAGTACTTC	CASSEGLAGTQETQYF
-	TRBV6-6	TRBJ1-1	-	TGTGCCAGCAGAGTCAACACAGAAGACACTGAAGCTTTCTTT	CASRVNTEDTEAFF
-	TRBV5-1	TRBJ2-2	-	TGCGCCAGCAGCTTGTATCAGGGAGACACCGGGGAGCTGTTTTTT	CASSLYQGDTGELFF
-	TRBV6-2/TRBV6-3	TRBJ1-1	-	TGTGCCAGCAGTTACCCAACGAAATTGGGGGAAAGCACTGAAGCTTTCTTT	CASSYPTKLGESTEAFF
-	TRBV9	TRBJ1-2	TRBD1	TGTGCCAGCAGCGTTCTCCCCTCTACAGGGGCTAACTATGGCTACACCTTC	CASSVLPSTGANYGYTF
-	TRBV19	TRBJ2-1	-	TGTGCCAGTAGAGGAGACAATGAGCAGTTCTTC	CASRGDNEQFF
-	TRBV24-1	TRBJ1-1	TRBD1	TGTGCCACCAGTGATCTACCCGGGACAGGAATGAACACTGAAGCTTTCTTT	CATSDLPGTGMNTEAFF
-	TRBV6-5	TRBJ2-5	TRBD2	TGTGCCAGCAGTTACTCCCGCCAGCGGGGGATGGAGACCCAGTACTTC	CASSYSRQRGMETQYF
-	TRBV2	TRBJ2-2	-	TGTGCCAGCCAAGGGACGAACACCGGGGAGCTGTTTTTT	CASQGTNTGELFF
-	TRBV19	TRBJ1-3	-	TGTGCCAGTACCAATCCCGGGGCAGGGCGGAACACCATATATTTT	CASTNPGAGRNTIYF
few	TRBV6-2/TRBV6-3	TRBJ1-1	-	TGTGCCAGCAGTTACGGGCGACACTACGGGAACACTGAAGCTTTCTTT	CASSYGRHYGNTEAFF
once	TRBV29-1	TRBJ2-3	TRBD2	TGCAGCGTTGAAGATATCGGGCGGGGGGCCCGCACAGATACGCAGTATTTT	CSVEDIGRGARTDTQYF
-	TRBV18	TRBJ2-7	-	TGTGCCAGCTCACCACAATACTCCTACGAGCAGTACTTC	CASSPQYSYEQYF